Each of the 23 T cell receptor beta chains below was sequenced from the same sample in a study of shared clonotypes between healthy human individuals. The repertoire was sequenced with immunoSEQ multiplex PCR; TCRdb's copy has only in-frame clones and lacks some. The sample contains over 1.4 million clones, around 97% of which appear only once. Sequencing input: naive CD4+ T cells sorted from blood. The subset: CD45RA+ positively selected. The origin of the receptors is a man under 40 in good health.

With respect to this clone: Other DNA sequences from this sample encode an identical CDR3 as well. J is TRBJ2-7 and V is TRBV7-2; D is uncertain. V lost 3 bases and J 4 bases, leaving 10 bases between the germline ends. The CDR3 runs to 13 residues. Germline V gene sequence: CDR1 SGHTA, CDR2 FQGNSA. CDR3 amino acids: CASSLSESYEQYF. The CDR3 DNA is TGTGCCAGCAGCTTGTCCGAGTCTTACGAGCAGTACTTC.

The rearrangement uses TRBV2 and TRBJ2-7; D is possibly TRBD1 (5 bases). The CDR3 spans 12 residues. V dropped 6 bases and J dropped 11 bases, with 17 bases sitting between them. CDR1 is SNHLY and CDR2 is FYNNEI in the germline V gene. The CDR3 spells CASRDMLIREYF. CDR3 DNA: TGTGCCAGCAGGGACATGCTAATACGAGAGTACTTC. The full variable domain, in which reference TRBV2 and TRBJ2-7 provide the parts outside the CDR3, is EPEVTQTPSHQVTQMGQEVILRCVPISNHLYFYWYRQILGQKVEFLVSFYNNEISEKSEIFDDQFSVERPDGSNFTLKIRSTKLEDSAMYFCASRDMLIREYFGPGTRLTVT.

As to this clone: Different DNA sequences within this sample yield the same CDR3. V and J are TRBV7-9 and TRBJ1-1; D unresolved. Germline V gives CDR1 SEHNR, CDR2 FQNEAQ (reference sequence). The CDR3 runs to 11 residues. V lost 3 bases to trimming and J lost 6 bases, with 5 bases between them. In DNA form, the CDR3 reads TGTGCCAGCAGCTTTAGGGCTGAAGCTTTCTTT. It is translated as CASSFRAEAFF.

The chain employs TRBV29-1 and TRBJ1-2; TRBD1 matches at 8 bases. The germline CDR1 and CDR2 sequences are SQVTM and ANQGSEA. The CDR3 is 12 amino acids. Trimming at V came to 8 bases and at J to 4 bases, leaving 6 bases not matched to a gene. In DNA form, the CDR3 reads TGCAGCATCGGACAGGGTGGCTATGGCTACACCTTC. This encodes CSIGQGGYGYTF.

The chain carries TRBV4-3 and TRBJ2-3, with D uncertain. The germline V and J ends were trimmed by 1 base and 4 bases, with 12 bases remaining between them. Per the germline V gene, CDR1 is LGHNA and CDR2 is YSLEER. The CDR3 has 15 amino acids. CDR3 DNA sequence: TGCGCCAGCAGCCAAGTTCCTCTTAGGGCAGATACGCAGTATTTT. Translation gives CASSQVPLRADTQYF.

This sequence joins TRBV28 and TRBJ2-1, with 9 bases matching TRBD2. With 6 bases clipped from V and 5 bases from J, the junction kept 11 bases outside the gene matches. In germline, CDR1 is MDHEN, CDR2 SYDVKM. This CDR3 has 16 residues. The CDR3 nucleotides are TGTGCCAGCAGGGTATCTCCCGGACTAGCGCACAATGAGCAGTTCTTC. Its protein product is CASRVSPGLAHNEQFF.

The count of this clone is one. The chain employs TRBV5-6 and TRBJ2-1, with 8 positions matching TRBD2. Germline lookup yields CDR1 SGHDT and CDR2 YYEEEE. CDR3 size: 16 residues. The V gene end was trimmed by 0 bases and the J gene end by 6 bases; junction bases not matched to a gene: 8. In DNA, the CDR3 is TGTGCCAGCAGCTTGGTGGGACTAGGGGCCCTCAATGAGCAGTTCTTC. Residues: CASSLVGLGALNEQFF. The complete variable domain, with remaining parts taken from reference TRBV5-6 and TRBJ2-1, reads DAGVTQSPTHLIKTRGQQVTLRCSPKSGHDTVSWYQQALGQGPQFIFQYYEEEERQRGNFPDRFSGHQFPNYSSELNVNALLLGDSALYLCASSLVGLGALNEQFFGPGTRLTVL.

On this clone itself: The sample holds other DNA sequences that translate to the same CDR3. This chain joins TRBV5-1 and TRBJ2-7, with D maybe TRBD1 (5 bases). Germline loops: CDR1 SGHRS, CDR2 YFSETQ. V was shortened by 2 bases and J by 5 bases, with 11 bases between the two germline ends. CDR3 length equals 13 residues. The CDR3 loop is CASSFEQGNEQYF. The CDR3 bases are TGCGCCAGCAGCTTCGAGCAGGGCAACGAGCAGTACTTC. The full variable domain, in which reference TRBV5-1 and TRBJ2-7 provide the parts outside the CDR3, is KAGVTQTPRYLIKTRGQQVTLSCSPISGHRSVSWYQQTPGQGLQFLFEYFSETQRNKGNFPGRFSGRQFSNSRSEMNVSTLELGDSALYLCASSFEQGNEQYFGPGTRLTVT.

This chain uses TRBV29-1 with TRBJ1-1; a possible D gene is TRBD1 (6 bases). Trimming shortened V by 3 bases and J by 4 bases, and 15 bases separated the two germline ends. The CDR3 sequence is 14 residues long. Germline assignment: CDR1 SQVTM and CDR2 ANQGSEA. The CDR3 loop is CSVEEGGRGTEAFF. CDR3 bases: TGCAGCGTTGAGGAGGGGGGGCGCGGCACTGAAGCTTTCTTT.

Only one count was recorded for this clone. V gene TRBV18 combines with J gene TRBJ1-5; 7 positions match TRBD1. With V trimmed by 6 bases and J by 2 bases, 7 bases remained unmatched. CDR1 and CDR2 from the germline V gene are KGHSH and LQKENI. The CDR3 consists of 15 residues. The CDR3 is CASSNRQGGNQPQHF. The CDR3 DNA sequence: TGTGCCAGCTCCAACAGACAGGGTGGCAATCAGCCCCAGCATTTT.

J is TRBJ2-2 and V is TRBV5-5; possibly TRBD1 for D (5 bases). The V gene lost 0 bases and the J gene lost 6 bases, with 15 bases spanning the gap. This CDR3 spans 16 amino acids. Germline values: CDR1 SGHKS, CDR2 YYEKEE (reference sequence). The CDR3 loop reads CASSLVGARDAGELFF. The CDR3 bases are TGTGCCAGCAGCTTGGTAGGAGCCAGGGATGCCGGGGAGCTGTTTTTT.

This clone appeared once. This chain connects TRBV28 to TRBJ1-2, with 7 positions matching TRBD1. This CDR3 is built from 14 residues. CDR1 MDHEN and CDR2 SYDVKM come from the germline V gene. V trimming: 5 bases; J trimming: 4 bases; junction bases outside the gene matches: 7. CDR3 protein: CASSPPRDSYGYTF. CDR3 sequence (DNA): TGTGCCAGCAGTCCACCCCGGGACAGCTATGGCTACACCTTC.

The chain joins TRBV7-2 to TRBJ2-1; perhaps TRBD2 as D (5 bases). This CDR3 is built from 14 residues. Germline values: CDR1 SGHTA, CDR2 FQGNSA. V dropped 2 bases and J dropped 5 bases, with 10 bases sitting between them. The CDR3 DNA follows: TGTGCCAGCAGCTTACGAGTCGGGGACAATGAGCAGTTCTTC. Its translation is CASSLRVGDNEQFF.

The chain recombines TRBV4-3 with TRBJ1-5; D is perhaps TRBD1 (5 bases). The V end lost 0 bases, the J end lost 0 bases, and 12 bases lay between the germline ends. This CDR3 contains 17 residues. Germline V gene lookup returns CDR1 LGHNA and CDR2 YSLEER. The CDR3 DNA reads as TGCGCCAGCAGCCAAGATTTAGGACATTATAGCAATCAGCCCCAGCATTTT. As protein: CASSQDLGHYSNQPQHF.

This chain joins TRBV9 and TRBJ2-3; 10 bases agree with TRBD2. V lost 0 bases, J lost 6 bases, and 7 bases stayed unmatched. CDR3 length equals 16 residues. CDR1 is SGDLS, CDR2 YYNGEE, per germline. CDR3 sequence reads: CASSVDLAGEGDTQYF. CDR3 bases: TGTGCCAGCAGCGTAGATCTAGCGGGAGAAGGGGATACGCAGTATTTT.

The V call is TRBV7-9, the J call TRBJ2-7; D is undetermined. V was clipped by 8 bases and J by 3 bases, with 11 bases between them. This CDR3 has 12 residues. CDR1 SEHNR and CDR2 FQNEAQ come from the germline V gene (reference sequence). The CDR3 loop is CASSTQSYEQYF. The CDR3 DNA reads TGTGCCAGCTCCACGCAGAGCTACGAGCAGTACTTC. The full variable domain, completed using reference TRBV7-9 and TRBJ2-7, is DTGVSQNPRHKITKRGQNVTFRCDPISEHNRLYWYRQTLGQGPEFLTYFQNEAQLEKSRLLSDRFSAERPKGSFSTLEIQRTEQGDSAMYLCASSTQSYEQYFGPGTRLTVT.

The chain couples TRBV28 to TRBJ2-2; TRBD2 is a possible D gene (6 bases). Trimming pared 6 bases from V and 2 bases from J, leaving 13 bases between. This CDR3 spans 15 amino acids. Germline V gene data show CDR1 as MDHEN and CDR2 as SYDVKM. DNA for the CDR3: TGTGCCAGCAGGGGAGGAGGCGCCAACACCGGGGAGCTGTTTTTT. It codes for CASRGGGANTGELFF.

To note about this clone: Other nucleotide sequences from this sample produce the same CDR3. The V and J genes are TRBV5-4 and TRBJ2-3; 8 bases map to TRBD1. V shed 3 bases and J 4 bases; nucleotides not matched to a gene: 4. The CDR3 is made up of 14 amino acids. Germline-derived CDR1 and CDR2 are SGHNT and YYREEE (reference sequence). In nucleotides, the CDR3 is TGTGCCAGCAGCTCCGGACAGGGATCAGATACGCAGTATTTT. It codes for CASSSGQGSDTQYF.

This chain links TRBV11-2 with TRBJ2-1, with 13 bases identical to TRBD2. Germline CDR1 and CDR2: SGHAT and FQNNGV. This CDR3 has 15 residues. V dropped 4 bases and J dropped 7; count of bases not matched to a gene: 4. The chain's CDR3 is CASSSRGLAGNEQFF. In DNA, the CDR3 is TGTGCCAGCAGCTCCAGGGGACTAGCGGGGAATGAGCAGTTCTTC.

Comment on this clone: This sample also contains other DNA sequences that code for the same CDR3. The rearrangement links TRBV7-7 to TRBJ2-1; 7 nucleotides match TRBD2. Germline loops: CDR1 SSHAT, CDR2 FNYEAQ (reference sequence). CDR3 length: 14 residues. The ends lost 4 bases at V and 5 bases at J; junction bases unmatched: 5. Here the CDR3 DNA reads TGTGCCAGCAGCTCGTCCGGGACTAACAATGAGCAGTTCTTC. Its translation is CASSSSGTNNEQFF.

This chain links TRBV7-9 with TRBJ1-2, with D uncertain. V shed 5 bases and J shed 1 base, with 17 bases lying between them. Germline CDR1 and CDR2: SEHNR and FQNEAQ (reference sequence). There are 16 residues in the CDR3. CDR3 residues: CASSPTDPLINYGYTF. CDR3 sequence (DNA): TGTGCCAGCAGCCCTACAGACCCCTTGATTAACTATGGCTACACCTTC.

The J gene is TRBJ2-5, the V gene TRBV7-3; 7 positions agree with TRBD2. The CDR3 extends over 16 amino acids. V was pared by 4 bases and J by 5 bases, with 13 bases of the junction left unmatched. From germline, CDR1 is SGHTA and CDR2 FQGTGA. CDR3 amino acids: CASSSQTGGFGETQYF. CDR3 coding DNA: TGTGCCAGCAGCTCACAGACGGGAGGTTTCGGGGAGACCCAGTACTTC.

The chain joins TRBV6-1 to TRBJ1-4; D gene uncertain. The CDR3 is 15 amino acids. Per the germline V gene, CDR1 is MNHNS and CDR2 is SASEGT. V shed 10 bases and J shed 5 bases, with 20 bases lying between them. The CDR3 bases are TGTGCCATCGTCCCTGGGGTGTCTAGAAATGAAAAACTGTTTTTT. It encodes CAIVPGVSRNEKLFF.